The TCR beta chain under discussion was sequenced for a study of regulatory T cells in long-lasting Graves disease. The table lists this clonotype with many counts. Its specificity is not known. Study-wide points: TRBV28, TRBJ1-2 and TRBJ2-5 emerged as the favored segments in persistent disease.

HTBI primers from iRepertoire and Arm-PCR of CDR3 regions yielded the TCR beta libraries. One entry per CDR3 protein, called by TCRdb with MiXCR from the multiplex PCR reads. The sample contains around 360,000 distinct CDR3 sequences, about a sixth of which appear only once. Time point defined: newly diagnosed GD, antithyroid drugs for less than 3 months. The TCR library was made from RNA that had been extracted from PBMCs in TRIzol. V was shortened by 5 bases and J by 5 bases, with 12 bases between the two germline ends. The CDR3 is 13 amino acids. Looked up from germline, CDR1 is SGHAT and CDR2 is FQNNGV. The sample was also reused in another study, on T cells in Graves' hyperthyroidism and ophthalmopathy.

The gene calls are TRBV11-2 and TRBJ1-1; D is uncertain. Sequences were derived from peripheral blood mononuclear cells (PBMCs), sampled at new diagnosis, from a patient treated with antithyroid drugs. The source of this sequence is a woman aged 18-30 years with Graves disease. In nucleotides, the CDR3 is TGTGCCAGCAGCATAAAGAGGTCTACTGAAGCTTTCTTT. Protein product: CASSIKRSTEAFF. Supplemented by reference TRBV11-2 and TRBJ1-1, the full variable domain reads EAGVAQSPRYKIIEKRQSVAFWCNPISGHATLYWYQQILGQGPKLLIQFQNNGVVDDSQLPKDRFSAERLKGVDSTLKIQPAKLEDSAVYLCASSIKRSTEAFFGQGTRLTVV.